This T cell receptor beta chain was captured by sequencing in a study of blood T cells in healthy people across ages. General study results and limits: Across samples, TCR beta diversity tracked strongly with naive T cell percentage. Total diversity from one million sequenced T cells was likely underestimated.

With a J-beta primer mix and a sample-barcoded 5' primer, a second PCR ran about 7 to 11 cycles. A template-switch adaptor containing 12 random nucleotides labeled each cDNA molecule. TCRdb itself ran the 5' RACE reads through MiXCR, one entry per CDR3 protein. The table records around 800,000 distinct CDR3 sequences, roughly 44% of them present only once. Turning to this clonotype: Its antigen is unidentified.

The CDR3 has 21 amino acids. V shed 0 bases and J shed 6 bases, with 35 bases lying between them. Germline CDR1 reads DFQATT; CDR2 reads SNEGSKA (reference sequence). This receptor was taken from a man between 60 and 75 years old in good health. The rearrangement links TRBV20-1 to TRBJ1-2; possibly TRBD1 for D (5 bases). Sample: blood. In nucleotides, the CDR3 is TGCAGTGCTAGAGACCGACTCGACAGAGGGCAGGGCGAGCGGACCCCCGATGGCTACACCTTC. Translating it yields CSARDRLDRGQGERTPDGYTF.